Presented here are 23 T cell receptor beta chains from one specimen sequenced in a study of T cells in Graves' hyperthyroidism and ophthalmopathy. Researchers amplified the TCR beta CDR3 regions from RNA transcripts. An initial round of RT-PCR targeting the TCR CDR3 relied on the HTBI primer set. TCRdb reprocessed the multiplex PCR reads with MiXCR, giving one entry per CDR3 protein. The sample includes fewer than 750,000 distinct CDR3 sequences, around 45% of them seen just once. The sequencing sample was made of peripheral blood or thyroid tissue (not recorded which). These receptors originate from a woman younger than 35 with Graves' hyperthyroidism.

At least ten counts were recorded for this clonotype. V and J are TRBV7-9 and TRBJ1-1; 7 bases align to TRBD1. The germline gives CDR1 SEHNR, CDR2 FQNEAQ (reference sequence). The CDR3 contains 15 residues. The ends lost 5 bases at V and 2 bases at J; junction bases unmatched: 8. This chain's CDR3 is CASSTTGQPNTEAFF. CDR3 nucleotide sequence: TGTGCCAGCAGCACGACGGGACAGCCAAACACTGAAGCTTTCTTT. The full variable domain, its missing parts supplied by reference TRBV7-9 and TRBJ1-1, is DTGVSQNPRHKITKRGQNVTFRCDPISEHNRLYWYRQTLGQGPEFLTYFQNEAQLEKSRLLSDRFSAERPKGSFSTLEIQRTEQGDSAMYLCASSTTGQPNTEAFFGQGTRLTVV.

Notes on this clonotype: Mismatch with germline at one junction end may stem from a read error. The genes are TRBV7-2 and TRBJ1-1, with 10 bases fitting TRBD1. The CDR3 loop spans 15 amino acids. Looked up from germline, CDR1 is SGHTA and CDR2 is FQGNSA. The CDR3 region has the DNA TGCGCCAGCAGCCGTCCGGGGACAGGGGTGACTGAAGCTTTCTTT. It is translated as CASSRPGTGVTEAFF.

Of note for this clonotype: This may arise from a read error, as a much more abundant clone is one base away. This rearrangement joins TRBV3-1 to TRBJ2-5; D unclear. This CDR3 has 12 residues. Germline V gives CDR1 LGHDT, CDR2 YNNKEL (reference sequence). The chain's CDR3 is CASSQGPETQHF. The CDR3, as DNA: TGTGCCAGCAGCCAAGGGCCAGAGACCCAGCACTTC.

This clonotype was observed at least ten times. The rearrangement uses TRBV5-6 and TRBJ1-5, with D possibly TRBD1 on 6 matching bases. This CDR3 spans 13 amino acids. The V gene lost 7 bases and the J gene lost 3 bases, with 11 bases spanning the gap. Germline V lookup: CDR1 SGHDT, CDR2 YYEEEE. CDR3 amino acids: CASSQGYNQPQHF. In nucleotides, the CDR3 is TGTGCCAGCTCGCAGGGGTACAATCAGCCCCAGCATTTT.

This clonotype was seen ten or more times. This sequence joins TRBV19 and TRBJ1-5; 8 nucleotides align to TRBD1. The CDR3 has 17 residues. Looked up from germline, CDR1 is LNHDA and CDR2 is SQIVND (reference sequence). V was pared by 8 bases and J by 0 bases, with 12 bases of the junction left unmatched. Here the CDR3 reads CASSGSGGKSSNQPQHF. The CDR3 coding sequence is TGTGCCAGTTCCGGGTCAGGGGGCAAAAGTAGCAATCAGCCCCAGCATTTT.

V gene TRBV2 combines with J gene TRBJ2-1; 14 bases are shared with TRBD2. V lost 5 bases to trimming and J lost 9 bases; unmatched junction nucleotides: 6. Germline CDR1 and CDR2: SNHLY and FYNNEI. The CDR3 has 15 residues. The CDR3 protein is CASSFLGLAGVEQFF. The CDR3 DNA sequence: TGTGCCAGCAGTTTCTTGGGACTAGCGGGAGTTGAGCAGTTCTTC.

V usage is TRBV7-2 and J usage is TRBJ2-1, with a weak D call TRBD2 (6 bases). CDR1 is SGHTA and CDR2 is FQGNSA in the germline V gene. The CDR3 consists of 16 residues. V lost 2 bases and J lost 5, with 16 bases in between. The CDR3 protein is CASSLSGGMAHNEQFF. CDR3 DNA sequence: TGTGCCAGCAGCTTATCTGGCGGGATGGCACACAATGAGCAGTTCTTC. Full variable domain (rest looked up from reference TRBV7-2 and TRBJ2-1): GAGVSQSPSNKVTEKGKDVELRCDPISGHTALYWYRQSLGQGLEFLIYFQGNSAPDKSGLPSDRFSAERTGGSVSTLTIQRTQQEDSAVYLCASSLSGGMAHNEQFFGPGTRLTVL.

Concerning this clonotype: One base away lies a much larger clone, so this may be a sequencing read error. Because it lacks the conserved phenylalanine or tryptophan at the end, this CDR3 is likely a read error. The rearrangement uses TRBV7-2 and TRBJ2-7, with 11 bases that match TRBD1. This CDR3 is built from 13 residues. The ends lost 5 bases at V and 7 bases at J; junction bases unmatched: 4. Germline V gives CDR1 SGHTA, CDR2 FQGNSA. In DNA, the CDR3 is TGTGCCAGCAGCCGGGACAGGGGGTGGGAGCAGTACTAC. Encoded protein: CASSRDRGWEQYY.

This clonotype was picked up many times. In DNA, the CDR3 is TGTGCCAGCAGTTTGGTGGGGCCCCTTAACTATGGCTACACCTTC. This gives the protein CASSLVGPLNYGYTF. The chain joins TRBV12-3 or TRBV12-4 to TRBJ1-2; D perhaps matches TRBD1 (5 bases). This CDR3 has 15 amino acids. V was shortened by 3 bases and J by 1 base, with 12 bases between the two germline ends.

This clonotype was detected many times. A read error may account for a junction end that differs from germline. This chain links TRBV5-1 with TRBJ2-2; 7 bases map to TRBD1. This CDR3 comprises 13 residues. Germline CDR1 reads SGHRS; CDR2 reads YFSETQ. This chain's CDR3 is CASSPGGTGELFF. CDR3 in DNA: TGTGCCAGCAGTCCAGGGGGCACCGGGGAGCTGTTTTTT.

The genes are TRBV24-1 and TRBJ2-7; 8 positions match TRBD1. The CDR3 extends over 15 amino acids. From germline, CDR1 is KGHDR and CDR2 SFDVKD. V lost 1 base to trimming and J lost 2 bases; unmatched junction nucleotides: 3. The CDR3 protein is CATSDLQGETYEQYF. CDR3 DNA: TGTGCCACCAGTGATTTACAGGGGGAAACCTACGAGCAGTACTTC.

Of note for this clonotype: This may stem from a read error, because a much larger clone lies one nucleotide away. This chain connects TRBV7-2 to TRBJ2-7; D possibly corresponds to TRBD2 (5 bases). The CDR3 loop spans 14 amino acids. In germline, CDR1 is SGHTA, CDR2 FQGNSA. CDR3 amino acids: CASGLEADSYEQYF. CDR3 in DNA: TGTGCCAGCGGCTTGGAGGCAGACTCCTACGAGCAGTACTTC.

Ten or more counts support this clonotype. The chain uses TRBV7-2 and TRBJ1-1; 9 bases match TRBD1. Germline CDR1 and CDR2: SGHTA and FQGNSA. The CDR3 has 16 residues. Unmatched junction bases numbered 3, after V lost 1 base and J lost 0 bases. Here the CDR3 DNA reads TGTGCCAGCAGCTTAGGGACAGGGGCCATGAACACTGAAGCTTTCTTT. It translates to CASSLGTGAMNTEAFF.

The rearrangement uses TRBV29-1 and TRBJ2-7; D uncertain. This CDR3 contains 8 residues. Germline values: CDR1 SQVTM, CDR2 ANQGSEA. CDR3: CQPGEQYF. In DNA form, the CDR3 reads TGCCAACCTGGGGAGCAGTACTTC.

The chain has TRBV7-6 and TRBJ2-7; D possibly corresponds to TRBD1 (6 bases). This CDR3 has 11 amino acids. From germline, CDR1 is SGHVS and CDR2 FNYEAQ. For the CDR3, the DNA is TGTGCTGGGGGCCCGTGGGACGAGCAGTACTTC. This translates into CAGGPWDEQYF.

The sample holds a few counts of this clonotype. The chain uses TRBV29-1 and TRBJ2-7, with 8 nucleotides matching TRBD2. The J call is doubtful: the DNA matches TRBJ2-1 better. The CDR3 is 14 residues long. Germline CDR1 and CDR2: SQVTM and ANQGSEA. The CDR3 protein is CSVLPPGLVNEQFF. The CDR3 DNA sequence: TGCAGCGTCCTCCCCCCGGGACTAGTCAATGAGCAGTTCTTC.

The CDR3 coding sequence is TGCGCCAGCAGCTTGGAGACCGACTATAGCAATCAGCCCCAGCATTTT. As protein: CASSLETDYSNQPQHF. The V and J genes are TRBV5-1 and TRBJ1-5, with unresolved D. The CDR3 runs to 16 residues. V lost 0 bases to trimming and J lost 0 bases, with 10 bases between them. Germline-derived CDR1 and CDR2 are SGHRS and YFSETQ.

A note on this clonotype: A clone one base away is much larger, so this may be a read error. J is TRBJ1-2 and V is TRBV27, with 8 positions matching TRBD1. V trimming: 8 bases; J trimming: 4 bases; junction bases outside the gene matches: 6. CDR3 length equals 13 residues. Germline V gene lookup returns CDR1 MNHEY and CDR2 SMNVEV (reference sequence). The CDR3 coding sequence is TGTGCCAGCTCGGACAGGGAGATCTATGGCTACACCTTC. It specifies CASSDREIYGYTF.

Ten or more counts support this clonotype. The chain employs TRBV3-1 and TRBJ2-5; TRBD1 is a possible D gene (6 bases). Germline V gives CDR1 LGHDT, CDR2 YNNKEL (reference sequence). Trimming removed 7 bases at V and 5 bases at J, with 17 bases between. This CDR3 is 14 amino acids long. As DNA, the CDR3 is TGTGCCAGCACCTCCGAGCAGGGGATGGAGACCCAGTACTTC. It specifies CASTSEQGMETQYF.

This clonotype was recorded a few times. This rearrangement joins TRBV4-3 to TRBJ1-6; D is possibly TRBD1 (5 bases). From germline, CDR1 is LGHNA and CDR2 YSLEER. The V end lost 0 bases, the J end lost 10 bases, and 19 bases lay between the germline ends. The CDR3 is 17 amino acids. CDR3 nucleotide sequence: TGCGCCAGCAGCCAAGAGAGGGTAGAGGGGAGAAGGTCACCCCTCCACTTT. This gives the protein CASSQERVEGRRSPLHF.

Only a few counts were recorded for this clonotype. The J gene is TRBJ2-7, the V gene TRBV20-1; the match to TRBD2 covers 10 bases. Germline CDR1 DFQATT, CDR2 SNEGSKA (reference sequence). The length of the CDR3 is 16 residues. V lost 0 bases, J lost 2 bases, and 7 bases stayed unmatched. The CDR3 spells CSAREVGLAGAYEQYF. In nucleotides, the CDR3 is TGCAGTGCTAGAGAAGTTGGGCTAGCGGGAGCCTACGAGCAGTACTTC.

The CDR3 spells CASSLDTGAEAFF. Written as DNA, the CDR3 is TGTGCCAGCAGCTTAGATACGGGGGCTGAAGCTTTCTTT. This sequence joins TRBV7-2 and TRBJ1-1; D may be TRBD1 (5 bases). There are 13 residues in the CDR3. Germline CDR1 reads SGHTA; CDR2 reads FQGNSA. V lost 1 base and J 6 bases, leaving 9 bases between the germline ends.

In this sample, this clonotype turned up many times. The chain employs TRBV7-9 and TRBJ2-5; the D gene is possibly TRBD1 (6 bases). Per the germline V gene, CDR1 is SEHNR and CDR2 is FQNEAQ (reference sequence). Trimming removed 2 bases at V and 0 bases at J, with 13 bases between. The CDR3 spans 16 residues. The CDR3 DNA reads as TGTGCCAGCAGCTTACAGGGGAATAGCCACCAAGAGACCCAGTACTTC. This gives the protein CASSLQGNSHQETQYF.